A single TCR beta chain is shown here with its context. The sample originates from a study of blood T cell repertoires in COVID-19. Authors' methods: Reference gene primers were amplified, and this amplification served to estimate nucleated cell counts. The protocol was immunoSEQ multiplex PCR, while the TCRdb copy is restricted to in-frame clones and leaves out a portion. That table gives V, J and clone size, and the DNA gave D and trimming. The sample includes fewer than 75,000 clones, approximately 89% of them seen just once. Looked up from germline, CDR1 is SGHKS and CDR2 is YYEKEE (reference sequence). The CDR3 extends over 13 amino acids. The V and J ends lost 1 base and 8 bases respectively, with 10 bases between them.

The chain combines TRBV5-5 with TRBJ2-1; D possibly corresponds to TRBD1 (5 bases). The sequence derives from a man older than 75 with acute or convalescent COVID-19. The sequencing sample was made of peripheral blood. The CDR3 coding sequence is TGTGCCAGCAGCTTGATGGCAGGGCATGAGCAGTTCTTC. Translating gives CASSLMAGHEQFF.